The 20 T cell receptor beta chains given below trace back to one sample, sequenced in a study of breast tumors, draining lymph nodes, adjacent tissues. Axillary draining lymph nodes of breast cancer patients supplied the node samples. From the multiplex PCR reads, TCRdb called clonotypes with MiXCR, one entry per CDR3 protein. Of roughly 260,000 distinct CDR3 sequences listed, 30% were seen once; the top ten hold about 1%. The specimen sequenced was axillary lymph node tissue. Receptors originate from a female donor with breast cancer. Some clones in this sample may be carry-over from other donors' samples.

This clonotype was seen many times. The chain has TRBV7-9 and TRBJ2-7; 7 bases are shared with TRBD1. The CDR3 sequence is 14 residues long. Losses at the gene ends were 5 bases for V and 4 bases for J; bases not matched to a gene: 8. The germline CDR1 and CDR2 sequences are SEHNR and FQNEAQ (reference sequence). In DNA form, the CDR3 reads TGTGCCAGCAGCAGCCGGGACAGACATTACGAGCAGTACTTC. This encodes CASSSRDRHYEQYF.

This clonotype was found a few times. A read error may be the cause here, since a much bigger clone is one base away. No conserved phenylalanine or tryptophan ends this CDR3, so it is likely a read error. This chain joins TRBV20-1 and TRBJ1-2; D perhaps matches TRBD1 (5 bases). Trimming cost V 5 bases and J 8 bases, with 9 bases left between them. The CDR3 runs 10 residues. Germline loops: CDR1 DFQATT, CDR2 SNEGSKA (reference sequence). CDR3 nucleotide sequence: TGCAGTGCTTCTGAGGGGGGCTACACCTCC. Its translation is CSASEGGYTS.

This clonotype was found a few times. A clone one base away is much larger, so this may be a read error. The chain links TRBV6-5 to TRBJ1-5, with D hard to call. The germline CDR1 and CDR2 sequences are MNHEY and SVGAGI. The V gene lost 5 bases and the J gene lost 4 bases, with 18 bases spanning the gap. The CDR3 consists of 16 residues. For the CDR3, the DNA is TGTGCCAGCAGTCCCGCCCGGGTGATCGGAAATCAGCCCCAGCATTTT. This translates into CASSPARVIGNQPQHF.

There are a few counts of this clonotype. A much more abundant neighbour one base away suggests this may be a read error. The chain carries TRBV7-9 and TRBJ2-7; possibly TRBD1 or TRBD2 for D (5 bases each). Germline values: CDR1 SEHNR, CDR2 FQNEAQ (reference sequence). This CDR3 has 13 amino acids. CDR3 nucleotide sequence: TGTGCCAGCAGCCATGGGGGTGTGTCCGAGCAGTGCTTC. Protein: CASSHGGVSEQCF. The whole variable domain, filled in from reference TRBV7-9 and TRBJ2-7, reads DTGVSQNPRHKITKRGQNVTFRCDPISEHNRLYWYRQTLGQGPEFLTYFQNEAQLEKSRLLSDRFSAERPKGSFSTLEIQRTEQGDSAMYLCASSHGGVSEQCFGPGTRLTVT.

This clonotype was seen repeatedly, ten times or more. The chain employs TRBV5-5 and TRBJ2-1; no definite D call. The CDR3 loop spans 15 amino acids. The germline V gene has CDR1 SGHKS and CDR2 YYEKEE (reference sequence). Trimming cost V 5 bases and J 6 bases, with 18 bases left between them. The CDR3 is CASSIDRQVGNEQFF. The CDR3 coding sequence is TGTGCCAGCAGTATCGACCGCCAGGTTGGCAATGAGCAGTTCTTC.

This clonotype was seen many times. The chain couples TRBV20-1 to TRBJ2-3; TRBD2 agrees at 8 bases. Germline CDR1 DFQATT, CDR2 SNEGSKA (reference sequence). The CDR3 contains 14 residues. Trimming cost V 3 bases and J 3 bases; bases outside gene matches: 5. CDR3 sequence reads: CSASVREVTDTQYF. The CDR3 bases are TGCAGTGCTAGTGTGCGGGAGGTAACAGATACGCAGTATTTT.

The rearrangement joins TRBV5-1 to TRBJ1-5, with D tentatively TRBD1 (6 bases). Germline assignment: CDR1 SGHRS and CDR2 YFSETQ. This CDR3 is 15 amino acids long. V lost 5 bases, J lost 6 bases, and 18 bases lay in between. DNA of the CDR3: TGCGCCAGCAGTACAGGGAGGGAGCTGGGTCAGCCCCAGCATTTT. Translating gives CASSTGRELGQPQHF.

This clonotype was seen ten or more times. V is TRBV2 and J is TRBJ2-5, with TRBD2 matching over 9 bases. V shed 8 bases and J 5 bases; nucleotides not matched to a gene: 9. This CDR3 spans 14 amino acids. Germline loops: CDR1 SNHLY, CDR2 FYNNEI. The CDR3 DNA is TGTGCCAGCTCGGGACTAGCAGGGGGGGAGACCCAGTACTTC. It codes for CASSGLAGGETQYF.

This clonotype has a count of ten or more. V gene TRBV9 combines with J gene TRBJ2-3; 11 nucleotides line up with TRBD2. V was pared by 3 bases and J by 0 bases, with 9 bases of the junction left unmatched. Germline CDR1 is SGDLS and CDR2 is YYNGEE. This CDR3 region has 18 residues. The CDR3 nucleotides read TGTGCCAGCAGCGCCACTAGCGGGAGCATGCCTAGCACAGATACGCAGTATTTT. It encodes CASSATSGSMPSTDTQYF.

This clonotype was recorded many times. J is TRBJ2-5 and V is TRBV10-3; D may be TRBD2 (6 bases). V lost 0 bases, J lost 7 bases, and 24 bases lay in between. The CDR3 is 18 amino acids. Germline V gene sequence: CDR1 ENHRY, CDR2 SYGVKD. This CDR3 reads CAISESGETGLLSWTQYF. The CDR3 DNA follows: TGTGCCATCAGTGAGTCCGGGGAAACGGGACTGCTCTCGTGGACCCAGTACTTC.

The chain employs TRBV28 and TRBJ2-1; the match to TRBD2 covers 12 bases. Germline V gene sequence: CDR1 MDHEN, CDR2 SYDVKM. Losses at the gene ends were 7 bases for V and 9 bases for J; bases not matched to a gene: 10. This CDR3 has 15 amino acids. For the CDR3, the DNA is TGTGCCAGCACCTGGGGACTAGCGGGCGTCCTTGAGCAGTTCTTC. It translates to CASTWGLAGVLEQFF. Filled out from reference TRBV28 and TRBJ2-1, the complete variable domain reads DVKVTQSSRYLVKRTGEKVFLECVQDMDHENMFWYRQDPGLGLRLIYFSYDVKMKEKGDIPEGYSVSREKKERFSLILESASTNQTSMYLCASTWGLAGVLEQFFGPGTRLTVL.

This clonotype was found many times. The chain couples TRBV6-5 to TRBJ1-3, with a weak D call TRBD1 (6 bases). Germline-derived CDR1 and CDR2 are MNHEY and SVGAGI. The CDR3 is 15 residues long. V lost 2 bases and J lost 2, with 10 bases in between. Here the CDR3 reads CASSYQRTAGNTIYF. The CDR3 coding sequence is TGTGCCAGCAGTTACCAGAGGACAGCTGGAAACACCATATATTTT.

The rearrangement uses TRBV11-2 and TRBJ1-2, with TRBD1 as a possible D gene (6 bases). The length of the CDR3 is 14 residues. V was trimmed by 3 bases and J by 7 bases, leaving 15 bases between them. Germline CDR1 SGHAT, CDR2 FQNNGV. The CDR3 sequence: CASSFAAGDLGYTF. CDR3 DNA: TGTGCCAGCAGCTTCGCGGCAGGGGATCTTGGCTACACCTTC.

This clonotype was seen many times. The rearrangement joins TRBV7-2 to TRBJ2-7, with D perhaps TRBD1 (6 bases). The CDR3 loop spans 14 amino acids. Germline lookup yields CDR1 SGHTA and CDR2 FQGNSA. The V gene lost 2 bases and the J gene lost 1 base, with 9 bases spanning the gap. The CDR3 reads CASSLSGQSYEQYF. CDR3 DNA sequence: TGTGCCAGCAGCTTAAGTGGACAGTCCTACGAGCAGTACTTC.

The sample holds many counts of this clonotype. The genes are TRBV19 and TRBJ1-4; 12 nucleotides line up with TRBD1. The CDR3 runs 16 residues. The germline CDR1 and CDR2 sequences are LNHDA and SQIVND (reference sequence). V lost 0 bases and J lost 6; bases outside the gene matches: 2. The CDR3: CASSIEGTGGDEKLFF. The CDR3 nucleotides are TGTGCCAGTAGTATAGAGGGGACAGGGGGCGATGAAAAACTGTTTTTT.

This clonotype was found many times. The V gene is TRBV9, the J gene TRBJ2-2; TRBD2 matches 11 bases. Germline V CDR1 and CDR2: SGDLS, YYNGEE. The trim removed 7 bases at V and 8 bases at J, leaving 7 bases unmatched. There are 14 residues in the CDR3. CDR3 sequence reads: CASAESSGRGELFF. The CDR3, as DNA: TGTGCCAGCGCAGAGTCTAGCGGGAGGGGGGAGCTGTTTTTT. The full variable domain, its missing parts supplied by reference TRBV9 and TRBJ2-2, is DSGVTQTPKHLITATGQRVTLRCSPRSGDLSVYWYQQSLDQGLQFLIQYYNGEERAKGNILERFSAQQFPDLHSELNLSSLELGDSALYFCASAESSGRGELFFGEGSRLTVL.

This clonotype was recorded many times. The chain links TRBV4-1 to TRBJ1-4; D unclear. Trimming removed 3 bases from V and 5 bases from J, with 10 bases in between. The CDR3 runs 14 residues. Germline V gene lookup returns CDR1 MGHRA and CDR2 YSYEKL. CDR3 in amino acids: CASSQTGKNEKLFF. CDR3 nucleotides: TGCGCCAGCAGCCAGACGGGGAAAAATGAAAAACTGTTTTTT.

Remarks on this clonotype: In this CDR3 the conserved last residue, phenylalanine or tryptophan, is missing, so a read error is likely. The V call is TRBV29-1, the J call TRBJ1-4; TRBD1 is a possible D gene (5 bases). The V and J ends lost 6 bases and 6 bases respectively, with 14 bases between them. The germline V gene encodes CDR1 SQVTM and CDR2 ANQGSEA. The CDR3 is 13 amino acids. CDR3 region: CSVIDRYDEKLFS. The CDR3 nucleotides read TGCAGCGTGATAGACAGATATGATGAAAAACTGTTTTCT.

In this sample, this clonotype turned up a few times. A read error may be the cause here, since a much bigger clone is one base away. This chain links TRBV7-8 with TRBJ2-7; D is ambiguous. The CDR3 length is 15 residues. The germline CDR1 and CDR2 sequences are SGHVS and FQNEAQ. CDR3 residues: CASSLADVTSYEQHF. The DNA for the CDR3 is TGTGCCAGCAGTCTCGCGGACGTCACCTCCTACGAGCAGCACTTC. Filled out from reference TRBV7-8 and TRBJ2-7, the complete variable domain reads GAGVSQSPRYKVAKRGQDVALRCDPISGHVSLFWYQQALGQGPEFLTYFQNEAQLDKSGLPSDRFFAERPEGSVSTLKIQRTQQEDSAVYLCASSLADVTSYEQHFGPGTRLTVT.

This clonotype was seen many times. The CDR3 protein is CSAFDRRETQYF. Written as DNA, the CDR3 is TGCAGTGCTTTCGACAGGCGAGAGACCCAGTACTTC. The chain carries TRBV20-1 and TRBJ2-5; tentatively, D is TRBD1 (6 bases). The V gene lost 5 bases and the J gene lost 4 bases, with 11 bases spanning the gap. The CDR3 runs to 12 residues. Germline values: CDR1 DFQATT, CDR2 SNEGSKA (reference sequence).